This entry describes one T cell receptor (beta chain). TCRdb fed the 5' RACE reads into MiXCR, producing one record per CDR3 protein. Of roughly 300,000 distinct CDR3 sequences listed, under 8.5% are singletons. The entry originates in a study of T-cell memory formation after mild COVID-19. The CDR3 totals 17 residues. Germline V gene sequence: CDR1 MGHRA, CDR2 YSYEKL. Trimming cost V 5 bases and J 0 bases, with 17 bases left between them. V and J are TRBV4-1 and TRBJ1-3; D gene uncertain. This sequence was found in a man aged 18 to 29 who had mild COVID-19 (a few samples of this study predate the infection). Cell type and time point are not known. Material: PBMCs or a T cell subset sorted from them (not recorded which). The CDR3 bases are TGCGCCAGCAGCGGCCGATCACAACAGAGCTCTGGAAACACCATATATTTT. Amino acids: CASSGRSQQSSGNTIYF.